Below, one TCR beta chain is given with its context. Its antigen is undetermined. The CDR3 sequence is 15 residues long. V was trimmed by 1 base and J by 0 bases, leaving 10 bases between them. Germline CDR1 reads SGHVS; CDR2 reads FNYEAQ. This sample is part of a study of T cell repertoires in cytomegalovirus infection. Study-wide background: Public TCR beta signatures marked donors with CMV infection and the matching HLA.

Using its own MiXCR run on the reads, TCRdb lists one record per CDR3 protein. The data show around 340,000 distinct CDR3 sequences, almost 30% seen once. The V call is TRBV7-6, the J call TRBJ2-7; D remains ambiguous. The sequence came from a human donor in good health (CMV status not recorded). Some clones in this sample may be carry-over from other donors' samples. This material consisted of cultured PBMCs, taken from culture after CMV antigen stimulation. The CDR3 region has the DNA TGTGCCAGCAGCTTAGAACAGCAAAGCTCCTACGAGCAGTACTTC. Its protein product is CASSLEQQSSYEQYF.